The present TCR beta chain was sequenced within a study of identical twins (dated by TCRdb to between 2015 and 2016). Regarding the research as a whole: TCR alpha and beta repertoires from monozygotic twins, unrelated adults of various ages and cord blood were deep-sequenced to test whether fetal clonotypes persist. To rule out contamination, replicate twin experiments were performed at different times with different library preparation protocols. Paper-wide results and their limitations: Compared with coincidental sharing between unrelated individuals, out-of-frame TCR alpha sequences shared between twins showed an excess of sequences with low generation probability. In beta out-of-frame sequences, excess twin sharing was weaker, because having fewer shared sequences lowered the signal-to-noise ratio. Fewer insertions were carried by abundant cord blood beta clonotypes; a weaker similar trend was observed in young adult naive repertoires, while no such trend was observed in memory repertoires. Zero-insertion analyses could be partly confounded by invariant T cells such as MAIT and iNKT, although diverse VJ usage argued against such confounding for most clonotypes. Recombination models systematically underestimated out-of-frame TCR alpha sharing in monozygotic twins but agreed with sharing between unrelated individuals. Because the same donors could not be followed over many years, the conclusions depended on cross-sectional statistical analysis.

This clonotype was seen more than once but under ten times. Its antigen specificity is not known. There are no base qualities to consult, and no much larger clone falls within one base. Spanning cysteine to phenylalanine, the CDR3 consists of 16 amino acids. Only the CDR3 DNA is retained, 48 bases long and in frame from the first base. Via the germline V gene, CDR1 is SGHTA and CDR2 FQGNSA. The V and J ends are trimmed by 1 base and 4 bases, leaving 16 bases between them. Only healthy Caucasian donors were included. The twin cohort comprised three pairs of female monozygotic twins, all aged about 18 to 29 years. Positive isolation kits from Invitrogen were used to isolate the CD4+ and CD8+ T cell populations. The library was generated by 5' RACE. The sequencer was an Illumina HiSeq 2000. A universal primer binding site was added through template switching, and the final cDNA carried a unique molecular identifier so that TCR cDNA molecules could be counted accurately. First-strand cDNA for TCR alpha and beta chains was synthesized from specific primers in the conserved constant-segment region. To control for contamination, each cDNA library was double barcoded with a SMART-Mk sample barcode plus Illumina barcodes. TruSeq adapter sequences and Illumina sample barcodes were added in two successive PCR steps. TCR alpha and beta cDNA libraries were sequenced on the Illumina HiSeq platform with custom primers. In the source study's methods: Raw reads were processed with MiGEC to extract unique molecular identifiers, and MiXCR was used to determine CDR3 positions. For each individual, recombination models were inferred using an EM algorithm with the repgenHMM and IGoR tools. Shared clonotype analysis was performed with the tcR package in R, normalizing sharing by the product of cloneset sizes. Out-of-frame nonproductive sequences were analyzed to study raw recombination free of thymic and clonal selection effects. TCRdb reanalyzed the raw reads on its own, using fastp at Q25 for trimming and MiXCR for clone calling, and kept in-frame beta chains. Every distinct CDR3 protein forms one entry, paired with its most common genes and DNA. TCRdb, not the original authors, processed these V and J calls. Recorded for this sample are 400,000 to 550,000 distinct CDR3 sequences; around an eighth of them occurred a single time. The leading ten clones occupy approximately 1% of the sample.

In addition, the sample was reused for a study of yellow fever vaccine responses in identical twins. Looking at the second paper: The T cell response to vaccination in identical twins was reported by the authors to appear partly convergent and partly personalized. The study precisely tracked vaccine-responding T cell clones in identical twins.

The specimen sequenced was CD4+ T cells sorted from blood. This TCR came from a woman aged 18 to 35 in good health. The chain uses TRBV7-2 and TRBJ1-2, and the D gene may be TRBD1, 6 bases matching. The base sequence is TGTGCCAGCAGCTTAGACGGGGGCGGCGTCGGCTATGGCTACACCTTC. It specifies CASSLDGGGVGYGYTF.